The 27 T cell receptor beta chains in this list originate from one sample, sequenced in a study of PD-1 blockade in mismatch repair-deficient tumors. The method was immunoSEQ multiplex PCR; TCRdb's version includes in-frame clones alone and lacks a portion of them. This repertoire shows some 84,000 clones, over 70% found once; its top ten account for about 2.6%. The sample was peripheral blood, taken 12 weeks after starting pembrolizumab. These receptors originate from an adult with mismatch repair-deficient cancer.

The J gene is TRBJ2-7, the V gene TRBV9; a weak D match, TRBD2 (6 bases). The CDR3 spans 16 residues. V was cut by 5 bases and J by 3 bases, with 21 bases left in between. Germline assignment: CDR1 SGDLS and CDR2 YYNGEE. The CDR3 region has the DNA TGTGCCAGCAGTCCTGGGACCGGGACTGGAGACTACGAGCAGTACTTC. This encodes CASSPGTGTGDYEQYF. Based on the CDR3 plus reference TRBV9 and TRBJ2-7, the full variable domain is DSGVTQTPKHLITATGQRVTLRCSPRSGDLSVYWYQQSLDQGLQFLIQYYNGEERAKGNILERFSAQQFPDLHSELNLSSLELGDSALYFCASSPGTGTGDYEQYFGPGTRLTVT.

The CDR3 here is CASSGGTGNQPQHF. Written as DNA, the CDR3 is TGTGCCAGCAGCGGAGGGACAGGGAATCAGCCCCAGCATTTT. The chain carries TRBV5-6 and TRBJ1-5; TRBD1 matches at 9 bases. The CDR3 spans 14 residues. CDR1 is SGHDT and CDR2 is YYEEEE in the germline V gene. J lost 4 bases, V lost 4 bases, and 3 bases had no gene match.

This chain links TRBV9 with TRBJ2-7; TRBD1 aligns across 10 bases. Trimming cost V 4 bases and J 1 base; bases outside gene matches: 8. Germline CDR1 reads SGDLS; CDR2 reads YYNGEE. There are 16 residues in the CDR3. CDR3 amino acids: CASSSNGDRGSYEQYF. The DNA for the CDR3 is TGTGCCAGCAGCTCAAACGGGGACAGGGGATCCTACGAGCAGTACTTC.

This clone was counted once. This rearrangement joins TRBV5-6 to TRBJ1-1, with a tentative D call TRBD1 (6 bases). This CDR3 is 15 amino acids long. Per the germline V gene, CDR1 is SGHDT and CDR2 is YYEEEE. Trimming removed 2 bases at V and 0 bases at J, with 11 bases between. In DNA, the CDR3 is TGTGCCAGCAGCTTTACAGGGAACATGAACACTGAAGCTTTCTTT. It codes for CASSFTGNMNTEAFF.

V gene TRBV7-2 combines with J gene TRBJ2-4; D may be TRBD1 or TRBD2 (6 bases each). Germline assignment: CDR1 SGHTA and CDR2 FQGNSA. V lost 11 bases and J lost 5, with 19 bases in between. The length of the CDR3 is 14 residues. The CDR3 DNA reads as TGTGCCGGGGGGCAGCTGGGAAGGGAAAACATTCAGTACTTC. The encoded protein is CAGGQLGRENIQYF.

The chain is built from TRBV5-8 and TRBJ1-2; no clear D gene. The length of the CDR3 is 19 residues. Germline loops: CDR1 SGHTS, CDR2 YDEGEE. V lost 0 bases to trimming and J lost 1 base, with 22 bases between them. Here the CDR3 DNA reads TGTGCCAGCAGCTTGGCCATCTACGCGGGCGAATTTCGTAACTATGGCTACACCTTC. Its protein is CASSLAIYAGEFRNYGYTF.

The rearrangement uses TRBV7-9 and TRBJ2-7; tentatively, D is TRBD2 (5 bases). Germline CDR1 SEHNR, CDR2 FQNEAQ (reference sequence). This CDR3 spans 16 amino acids. Trimming removed 1 base at V and 6 bases at J, with 19 bases between. The CDR3 DNA is TGTGCCAGCAGCTTAGTTTTGGACTCCTACTCCACCGAGCAGTACTTC. It yields the protein CASSLVLDSYSTEQYF. Full variable domain (missing parts from reference TRBV7-9 and TRBJ2-7): DTGVSQNPRHKITKRGQNVTFRCDPISEHNRLYWYRQTLGQGPEFLTYFQNEAQLEKSRLLSDRFSAERPKGSFSTLEIQRTEQGDSAMYLCASSLVLDSYSTEQYFGPGTRLTVT.

The chain uses TRBV9 and TRBJ2-2; 11 bases fit TRBD2. The ends lost 4 bases at V and 3 bases at J; junction bases unmatched: 5. CDR3 length: 16 amino acids. Germline V gene lookup returns CDR1 SGDLS and CDR2 YYNGEE. In DNA, the CDR3 is TGTGCCAGCAGCTTCGGGACTAGCGGAGACACCGGGGAGCTGTTTTTT. Encoded protein: CASSFGTSGDTGELFF.

V and J are TRBV10-3 and TRBJ2-5; TRBD1 or TRBD2 may be the D gene (5 bases each). The assigned J gene may be wrong: the sequence end matches TRBJ2-7 better. The germline V gene encodes CDR1 ENHRY and CDR2 SYGVKD. This CDR3 comprises 14 residues. DNA of the CDR3: TGTGCCACCGGGGCCACGGGAAGCTCCTACGAGCAGTACTTC. It translates to CATGATGSSYEQYF.

The J gene is TRBJ2-3, the V gene TRBV19; D unresolved. The V and J ends lost 9 bases and 5 bases respectively, with 9 bases between them. Germline values: CDR1 LNHDA, CDR2 SQIVND (reference sequence). The CDR3 is 11 amino acids. The CDR3 DNA is TGTGCCAGCCAAATAGGAGATACGCAGTATTTT. Residues: CASQIGDTQYF.

The chain employs TRBV5-1 and TRBJ2-5; no definite D call. Trimming pared 4 bases from V and 2 bases from J, leaving 3 bases between. The CDR3 is 11 residues long. CDR1 is SGHRS, CDR2 YFSETQ, per germline. CDR3 nucleotides: TGCGCCAGCAGCCTTCAAGAGACCCAGTACTTC. It encodes CASSLQETQYF.

The V call is TRBV21-1, the J call TRBJ2-7; the D call in the table, TRBD2, was not verified against the DNA. TRBV21-1 is marked as a pseudogene. The length of the CDR3 is 13 residues. The CDR3 region has the DNA TGTGCCAGCACCGGGACTAGGGTCTACGAGCAGTACTTC. Translation: CASTGTRVYEQYF.

The rearrangement joins TRBV7-3 to TRBJ2-3; a weak D match, TRBD2 (6 bases). Trimming shortened V by 0 bases and J by 2 bases, and 9 bases separated the two germline ends. Germline V gene data show CDR1 as SGHTA and CDR2 as FQGTGA. This CDR3 has 15 amino acids. In DNA form, the CDR3 reads TGTGCCAGCAGCTTAACGGGAGGCAACACAGATACGCAGTATTTT. This gives the protein CASSLTGGNTDTQYF. Combining the CDR3 with reference TRBV7-3 and TRBJ2-3 gives the whole variable domain GAGVSQTPSNKVTEKGKYVELRCDPISGHTALYWYRQSLGQGPEFLIYFQGTGAADDSGLPNDRFFAVRPEGSVSTLKIQRTERGDSAVYLCASSLTGGNTDTQYFGPGTRLTVL.

The CDR3 spells CASSLEFWGGLVGGYTF. CDR3 nucleotide sequence: TGTGCCAGCAGCTTAGAGTTCTGGGGAGGGCTCGTTGGTGGCTACACCTTC. The chain has TRBV7-8 and TRBJ1-2; D gene ambiguous. The germline V gene has CDR1 SGHVS and CDR2 FQNEAQ. The V end was cut by 1 base, the J end by 7 bases, with 22 bases between. The CDR3 loop spans 17 amino acids. The variable domain in full, with the rest retrieved from reference TRBV7-8 and TRBJ1-2, is GAGVSQSPRYKVAKRGQDVALRCDPISGHVSLFWYQQALGQGPEFLTYFQNEAQLDKSGLPSDRFFAERPEGSVSTLKIQRTQQEDSAVYLCASSLEFWGGLVGGYTFGSGTRLTVV.

This chain links TRBV19 with TRBJ1-1; 10 bases map to TRBD1. The CDR3 runs 14 residues. Germline loops: CDR1 LNHDA, CDR2 SQIVND (reference sequence). The V and J ends lost 6 bases and 4 bases, in that order; junction bases with no gene match: 5. The CDR3 region is CASRGTGEVTEAFF. CDR3 sequence (DNA): TGTGCCAGTAGGGGGACAGGGGAGGTCACTGAAGCTTTCTTT.

The rearrangement links TRBV7-8 to TRBJ2-7; D might be TRBD1 (5 bases). The CDR3 is 14 residues long. The V end lost 11 bases, the J end lost 1 base, and 18 bases lay between the germline ends. Germline CDR1 reads SGHVS; CDR2 reads FQNEAQ. The CDR3 DNA follows: TGTGCCTCTCTGAAAGGACACACATCCTACGAGCAGTACTTC. This encodes CASLKGHTSYEQYF.

This chain joins TRBV7-2 and TRBJ2-2; the match to TRBD2 covers 7 bases. Germline CDR1 is SGHTA and CDR2 is FQGNSA. Germline trimming cut 4 bases from V and 8 bases from J; bases unmatched to any gene: 7. The CDR3 is made up of 14 amino acids. CDR3 nucleotides: TGTGCCAGCAGCTCCTTTCGCGGGAGAGGGGAGCTGTTTTTT. Its protein is CASSSFRGRGELFF.

This rearrangement joins TRBV19 to TRBJ2-7; possibly TRBD2 for D (5 bases). V lost 7 bases, J lost 1 base, and 11 bases lay in between. Germline-derived CDR1 and CDR2 are LNHDA and SQIVND (reference sequence). The CDR3 runs 13 residues. Here the CDR3 reads CASTLAGSYEQYF. CDR3 in DNA: TGTGCCAGTACCCTAGCCGGTTCCTACGAGCAGTACTTC.

This chain connects TRBV15 to TRBJ2-2, with D possibly TRBD2 on 5 matching bases. This CDR3 comprises 15 residues. The V end was cut by 1 base, the J end by 8 bases, with 14 bases between. Germline CDR1 LNHNV, CDR2 YYDKDF (reference sequence). The CDR3 region has the DNA TGTGCCACCAGCAGAGTGGTAGGACTCCCGGGGGAGCTGTTTTTT. It is translated as CATSRVVGLPGELFF.

V and J are TRBV6-6 and TRBJ1-4, with a possible D match to TRBD1 (5 bases). V was cut by 9 bases and J by 14 bases, with 16 bases left in between. The germline V gene has CDR1 MNHNY and CDR2 SVGAGI (reference sequence). This CDR3 has 11 residues. The CDR3 sequence: CASSLGAALFF. In DNA form, the CDR3 reads TGTGCCAGTTCGTTAGGGGCAGCCCTGTTTTTT.

CDR3 sequence: CAWMRDRQNYGYTF. The CDR3 region has the DNA TGTGCCTGGATGAGGGACAGGCAAAACTATGGCTACACCTTC. V usage is TRBV30 and J usage is TRBJ1-2; 8 positions match TRBD1. Germline V gene data show CDR1 as GTSNPN and CDR2 as SVGIG (reference sequence). This CDR3 contains 14 residues. V lost 4 bases, J lost 2 bases, and 6 bases stayed unmatched. Full variable domain (missing parts from reference TRBV30 and TRBJ1-2): SQTIHQWPATLVQPVGSPLSLECTVEGTSNPNLYWYRQAAGRGLQLLFYSVGIGQISSEVPQNLSASRPQDRQFILSSKKLLLSDSGFYLCAWMRDRQNYGYTFGSGTRLTVV.

In this sample, this clone turned up once. The genes are TRBV6-5 and TRBJ2-2; the D gene is possibly TRBD1 (6 bases). The V gene lost 8 bases and the J gene lost 3 bases, with 10 bases spanning the gap. Germline CDR1 and CDR2: MNHEY and SVGAGI. CDR3 size: 13 residues. The CDR3 protein is CASSRGYTGELFF. CDR3 DNA: TGTGCCAGCTCCAGGGGTTACACCGGGGAGCTGTTTTTT.

V usage is TRBV19 and J usage is TRBJ1-4; D gene uncertain. Germline CDR1 reads LNHDA; CDR2 reads SQIVND (reference sequence). The V end was cut by 3 bases, the J end by 7 bases, with 9 bases between. The CDR3 is 13 residues long. CDR3 in amino acids: CASSMGFGEKLFF. The CDR3 coding sequence is TGTGCCAGTAGTATGGGGTTTGGTGAAAAACTGTTTTTT.

The chain combines TRBV27 with TRBJ1-2, with TRBD1 matching over 8 bases. Germline V gives CDR1 MNHEY, CDR2 SMNVEV (reference sequence). The CDR3 length is 14 residues. V lost 0 bases and J lost 3; bases outside the gene matches: 0. CDR3 coding DNA: TGTGCCAGCAGTTTATCGGACAGGGACTATGGCTACACCTTC. Its protein is CASSLSDRDYGYTF.

This clone was observed a handful of times. V is TRBV5-1 and J is TRBJ2-7; TRBD2 is a possible D gene (5 bases). The CDR3 is made up of 12 amino acids. Trimming removed 4 bases from V and 9 bases from J, with 14 bases in between. The germline V gene has CDR1 SGHRS and CDR2 YFSETQ. CDR3 region: CASSTTSSVQYF. The CDR3 region has the DNA TGCGCCAGCAGCACTACTAGTTCAGTGCAGTACTTC.

The chain carries TRBV9 and TRBJ2-5; D is possibly TRBD1 (6 bases). This CDR3 has 15 amino acids. With 4 bases removed from V and 4 bases from J, the gap between germline ends came to 17 bases. CDR1 is SGDLS and CDR2 is YYNGEE in the germline V gene. For the CDR3, the DNA is TGTGCCAGCAGCCACGGGGTAGGGGGTCCAGAGACCCAGTACTTC. Its translation is CASSHGVGGPETQYF.

The V and J genes are TRBV7-3 and TRBJ2-2, with D possibly being TRBD2 (6 bases). V was pared by 11 bases and J by 1 base, with 17 bases between. CDR1 and CDR2 from the germline V gene are SGHTA and FQGTGA. CDR3 length equals 15 residues. The CDR3 coding sequence is TGTGCCTCCTCCCCACGGGAGCGGAACACCGGGGAGCTGTTTTTT. Its protein product is CASSPRERNTGELFF.